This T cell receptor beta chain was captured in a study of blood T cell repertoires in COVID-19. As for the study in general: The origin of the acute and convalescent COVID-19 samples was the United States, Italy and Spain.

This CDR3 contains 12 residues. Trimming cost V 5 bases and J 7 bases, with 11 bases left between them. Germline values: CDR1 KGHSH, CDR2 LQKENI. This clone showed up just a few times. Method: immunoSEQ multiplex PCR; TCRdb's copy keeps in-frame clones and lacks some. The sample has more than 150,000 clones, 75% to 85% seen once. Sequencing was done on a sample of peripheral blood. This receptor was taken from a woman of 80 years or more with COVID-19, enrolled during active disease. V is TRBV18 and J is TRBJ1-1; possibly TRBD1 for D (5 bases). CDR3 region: CASSVDTIEAFF. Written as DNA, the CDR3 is TGTGCCAGCTCAGTGGACACTATTGAAGCTTTCTTT.